The clone carrying this T cell receptor (beta chain) was counted only a few times. The antigen is unknown. Profiled with immunoSEQ multiplex PCR; TCRdb holds only in-frame clones, not every one. The repertoire consists of approximately 20,000 clones, with over 65% occurring once and the leading ten covering approximately 25%. The CDR3 is 15 amino acids. V was clipped by 1 base and J by 7 bases; unmatched bases: 5. Per germline, CDR1 MGHRA and CDR2 YSYEKL. Within the ViraFEST assay, antigen-specific CD4+ T cells underwent expansion with viral peptide pools prior to sequencing. It was after approximately 11 days of culture that CD4+ T cells were isolated. The healthy vaccine recipients, who had no prior SARS-CoV-2 infection, showed negative nucleocapsid antibodies. Cultures of about 2 million PBMC per well contained about 11 IU/ml IL-2 plus 10 ug/ml peptides. The sample originates from a study of vaccination effects on CD4 cells after COVID-19. The overall study: The cohort was immunized with two doses of either the BNT162b2 or mRNA-1273 vaccine. Overall study results and limits: Marked clonal contraction was seen late after vaccination (in both infection- and vaccine-induced clones). The study got few convalescent patients and did not collect any early post-infection timepoints.

The sequence was obtained from a human donor who received a COVID-19 vaccine. The chain combines TRBV4-1 with TRBJ1-2; TRBD1 agrees at 11 bases. This material consisted of CD4+ T cells from PBMCs cultured with HCoV-NL63 spike peptides, taken before COVID-19 vaccination. The CDR3 region is CASSQVGTGGSGYTF. The CDR3 region has the DNA TGCGCCAGCAGCCAAGTGGGGACAGGGGGTTCTGGCTACACCTTC.